This T cell receptor beta chain is drawn from a study of blood T cell repertoires in COVID-19. About the study: From the United States, Italy and Spain came samples of acute and convalescent COVID-19. T cells, B-cell-depleted T cells, or PBMCs provided the cDNA or gDNA that served as material.

The authors' processing: Reference gene primers were amplified, and this amplification served to estimate nucleated cell counts. Clones were read by immunoSEQ multiplex PCR, and TCRdb kept only the in-frame ones, dropping some. The DNA was the basis for D and trimming; V, J and clone size are from that table. This sample has about 200,000 clones, with around nine tenths found just once. The germline CDR1 and CDR2 sequences are SGHRS and YFSETQ. CDR3 length: 15 amino acids. J lost 5 bases, V lost 0 bases, and 5 bases had no gene match. Sequencing was carried out using peripheral blood. The V call is TRBV5-1, the J call TRBJ1-2; 9 nucleotides agree with TRBD1. The TCR comes from a man in his fifties or sixties with COVID-19, enrolled during active disease. The DNA for the CDR3 is TGCGCCAGCAGCTTGGAAGGGACAGGGTTTTATGGCTACACCTTC. Residues: CASSLEGTGFYGYTF.